What follows describes a single T cell receptor beta chain. Its target is unknown. This sample is drawn from a study of T cells in narcolepsy. Study-wide points: Reportedly, autoreactive clonotypes were serially detected in patients' blood but not controls'.

CDR1 is MGHRA, CDR2 YSYEKL, per germline. J lost 3 bases, V lost 5 bases, and 4 bases had no gene match. CDR3 size: 14 residues. Using immunoSEQ multiplex PCR, the repertoire was profiled, and TCRdb retains in-frame clones only, with some absent. The sample consists of approximately 22,000 clones, just over 60% of them appearing once. The sequenced sample was memory (CD45RA-) CD4+ T cells from blood. This sequence joins TRBV4-1 and TRBJ2-5, with TRBD2 identical over 9 bases. The TCR sequence derives from a human donor in good health. CDR3 nucleotide sequence: TGCGCCAGCAGCGGGCGACTAGCGGAAGAGACCCAGTACTTC. Amino acid sequence: CASSGRLAEETQYF.